The rows below give T cell receptor beta chains drawn from one sample of a study of T cell changes during pregnancy in multiple sclerosis. TCRdb's copy holds only in-frame clones and misses some; the assay was immunoSEQ multiplex PCR. The sample lists some 95,000 clones, 85% to 95% seen once, with approximately 2.6% in the top ten. The sample in question was peripheral blood, obtained in the first trimester of pregnancy. The source is a female donor with multiple sclerosis, enrolled in a pregnancy study. Both conserved end residues are part of each CDR3. The order of the fields is J gene, clone size, D gene, V gene, CDR3 protein, CDR3 DNA. A D gene is named only where the DNA matches it firmly. Not all rows give a size; the values are once, few, many and, for expanded clones, a class.

>TRBJ1-3|.|.|TRBV6-4
CASSAPLSSGNTIYF
TGTGCCAGCAGTGCCCCCCTGTCCTCTGGAAACACCATATATTTT
>TRBJ1-1|.|.|TRBV14
CASSQVIGGAFF
TGTGCCAGCAGCCAAGTAATCGGCGGAGCTTTCTTT
>TRBJ1-1|.|TRBD1|TRBV9
CASREGTGGFTEAFF
TGTGCCAGCAGAGAAGGGACAGGGGGCTTTACTGAAGCTTTCTTT
>TRBJ2-1|.|TRBD2|TRBV7-2
CASSLLAGVMFF
TGTGCCAGCAGCTTACTAGCGGGAGTGATGTTCTTC
>TRBJ1-4|once|.|TRBV30
CAWSGDTASEKLFF
TGTGCCTGGAGTGGGGACACCGCTAGTGAAAAACTGTTTTTT
>TRBJ1-1|.|TRBD1|TRBV6-1
CASSEIGTGGTEAFF
TGTGCCAGCAGTGAAATAGGGACAGGGGGCACTGAAGCTTTCTTT
>TRBJ2-7|.|.|TRBV5-4
CASSYDSLDEQYF
TGTGCCAGCAGCTATGACAGTTTGGACGAGCAGTACTTC
>TRBJ2-2|.|.|TRBV27
CASSTIAPGELFF
TGTGCCAGCAGTACAATAGCACCCGGGGAGCTGTTTTTT
>TRBJ2-1|.|.|TRBV5-1
CASSFLGESSYNEQFF
TGCGCCAGCAGCTTTCTTGGAGAGAGCTCCTACAATGAGCAGTTCTTC
>TRBJ2-7|.|.|TRBV6-1
CASSEARTWGGAYEQYF
TGTGCCAGCAGTGAAGCAAGGACCTGGGGCGGCGCCTACGAGCAGTACTTC
>TRBJ2-7|.|TRBD1|TRBV6-5
CASSYSRQGSYEQYF
TGTGCCAGCAGTTACTCGCGACAGGGCTCCTACGAGCAGTACTTC
>TRBJ2-1|.|TRBD2|TRBV5-8
CASSSPRLAGFNEQFF
TGTGCCAGCAGCTCGCCCCGACTAGCGGGTTTCAATGAGCAGTTCTTC
>TRBJ2-7|.|TRBD2|TRBV19
CASRPVGTSGYEQYF
TGTGCCAGTAGGCCGGTCGGGACTAGCGGCTACGAGCAGTACTTC
>TRBJ2-7|.|.|TRBV7-9
CASSRPGEQYF
TGTGCCAGCAGCAGACCGGGTGAGCAGTACTTC
>TRBJ2-1|.|TRBD2|TRBV7-9
CASSSPGGSSYNEQFF
TGTGCCAGCAGCTCCCCCGGCGGGAGCTCCTACAATGAGCAGTTCTTC
>TRBJ1-1|.|.|TRBV25-1
CASSEGGRRNPEAFF
TGTGCCAGCAGTGAGGGGGGGCGGAGAAACCCTGAAGCTTTCTTT
>TRBJ1-1|few|.|TRBV5-1
CASSLGAGGAWATEAFF
TGCGCCAGCAGCTTGGGGGCGGGCGGGGCGTGGGCCACTGAAGCTTTCTTT
>TRBJ2-7|.|.|TRBV7-9
CATKSPGLYYEQYF
TGTGCCACGAAGTCACCTGGACTCTACTACGAGCAGTACTTC
>TRBJ1-1|.|.|TRBV19
CASRQMNTEAFF
TGTGCCAGTAGACAAATGAACACTGAAGCTTTCTTT
>TRBJ2-4|.|.|TRBV13
CASSLRNPGAQNIQYF
TGTGCCAGCAGCTTAAGGAATCCAGGGGCACAAAACATTCAGTACTTC
>TRBJ1-2|.|.|TRBV27
CASQSLNYGYTF
TGTGCCAGCCAAAGCCTTAACTATGGCTACACCTTC
>TRBJ2-3|.|TRBD2|TRBV9
CASSVKLAADTQYF
TGTGCCAGCAGCGTCAAACTAGCGGCAGATACGCAGTATTTT
>TRBJ2-1|.|.|TRBV28
CASSPPTAARSYNEQFF
TGTGCCAGCAGTCCCCCGACAGCAGCCCGCTCCTACAATGAGCAGTTCTTC
>TRBJ2-7|.|.|TRBV7-2
CASSLFEAGPYEQYF
TGTGCCAGCAGCTTATTCGAGGCTGGCCCTTACGAGCAGTACTTC
>TRBJ2-1|.|TRBD2|TRBV6-1
CASSELAGSFNEQFF
TGTGCCAGCAGTGAACTAGCGGGCTCGTTCAATGAGCAGTTCTTC
>TRBJ2-1|.|.|TRBV11-2
CASSLPGFSYNEQFF
TGTGCCAGCAGCTTACCGGGGTTCTCCTACAATGAGCAGTTCTTC
>TRBJ2-1|.|.|TRBV29-1
CSVEHPVTEQFF
TGCAGCGTTGAACACCCGGTTACTGAGCAGTTCTTC
>TRBJ2-1|.|TRBD2|TRBV5-1
CASSSSGGSYNEQFF
TGCGCCAGCAGCTCTAGCGGGGGGAGCTACAATGAGCAGTTCTTC
>TRBJ1-2|.|TRBD1|TRBV29-1
CSVEGQSNYGYTF
TGCAGCGTTGAGGGACAGTCTAACTATGGCTACACCTTC
>TRBJ1-2|.|.|TRBV4-3
CASSLTGYGYTF
TGCGCCAGCAGCCTGACAGGCTATGGCTACACCTTC
>TRBJ2-5|.|.|TRBV7-2
CASSLDLADQETQYF
TGTGCCAGCAGCTTAGATTTGGCGGACCAAGAGACCCAGTACTTC
>TRBJ2-1|.|TRBD2|TRBV6-4
CASSALAGGPGNEQFF
TGTGCCAGCAGTGCACTAGCGGGAGGGCCAGGCAATGAGCAGTTCTTC
>TRBJ2-1|.|TRBD2|TRBV5-4
CASPGLAIGEQFF
TGTGCCAGTCCGGGACTAGCGATCGGTGAGCAGTTCTTC
>TRBJ2-1|.|TRBD2|TRBV4-1
CASSQGGSSGSSYNEQFF
TGCGCCAGCAGCCAAGGGGGGTCTAGCGGGAGCTCCTACAATGAGCAGTTCTTC
>TRBJ1-3|.|TRBD1|TRBV2
CASRETGIGNTIYF
TGTGCCAGCAGAGAGACAGGGATCGGAAACACCATATATTTT
>TRBJ2-7|.|.|TRBV7-9
CASSSYTAYEQYF
TGTGCCAGCAGCTCCTACACAGCCTACGAGCAGTACTTC
>TRBJ2-5|.|TRBD2|TRBV6-4
CASSGCRAGGTRETQYF
TGTGCCAGCAGTGGCTGCCGCGCGGGAGGGACAAGGGAGACCCAGTACTTC
>TRBJ1-5|.|.|TRBV19
CASITGSGSNQPQHF
TGTGCCAGTATAACAGGCTCAGGGAGCAATCAGCCCCAGCATTTT
>TRBJ2-2|.|.|TRBV28
CASKKGHTNTGELFF
TGTGCCAGCAAGAAGGGACATACGAACACCGGGGAGCTGTTTTTT
>TRBJ2-2|.|TRBD2|TRBV9
CASSVSAGGATGELFF
TGTGCCAGCAGCGTCTCCGCGGGAGGGGCCACCGGGGAGCTGTTTTTT
>TRBJ2-2|.|TRBD1|TRBV28
CASSPGQVFYTGELFF
TGTGCCAGCAGTCCGGGACAGGTTTTTTACACCGGGGAGCTGTTTTTT
>TRBJ1-2|.|.|TRBV4-1
CASSQPTTGINYGYTF
TGCGCCAGCAGCCAACCGACAACAGGGATTAACTATGGCTACACCTTC
>TRBJ1-2|few|TRBD1|TRBV5-8
CASSLGVRTGDHGYTF
TGTGCCAGCAGTTTAGGGGTCCGGACAGGGGACCATGGCTACACCTTC
>TRBJ2-3|.|TRBD2|TRBV5-6
CASSTRLAGSTDTQYF
TGTGCCAGCAGCACACGACTAGCGGGAAGCACAGATACGCAGTATTTT